The entry below gives a single TCR beta chain sequence along with its context. This record comes from a study of CD8 T cells in Susac syndrome. The ends were cut back, 3 bases at V and 8 bases at J, with 13 bases in the middle. This CDR3 comprises 13 residues. CDR1 LGHDT and CDR2 YNNKEL come from the germline V gene (reference sequence). A quantity of roughly 0.5 to 1 ug RNA underwent reverse transcription using random hexamers. MiXCR, run by TCRdb on the immunoSEQ multiplex PCR reads, gives a single entry per CDR3 protein. The table has about 210,000 distinct CDR3 sequences, about 95% seen once. The receptor was isolated from a human donor with multiple sclerosis. Source material: CD4+ T cells from PBMCs. The gene calls are TRBV3-1 and TRBJ1-2; perhaps TRBD1 as D (5 bases). CDR3 protein: CASSHPEGLGYTF. The CDR3 region has the DNA TGTGCCAGCAGCCATCCCGAGGGACTGGGCTACACCTTC.